These 25 T cell receptor beta chains share one sample of origin, sequenced in a study of spatial heterogeneity in lung cancer. Findings and caveats of the study: Within tumors, counts of expanded alpha and beta TCRs tracked tumor mutation counts.

These receptors' antigens are unknown. TCRdb ran MiXCR on the 5' RACE reads and lists one entry per CDR3 protein. The table records around 100,000 distinct CDR3 sequences, around 4.8% of them present only once. Time point denoted: sample taken at primary tumor resection. Sequences were derived from lung tumor tissue, sampled at surgery. The receptors stem from a male donor with early-stage non-small cell lung cancer.

At least ten counts were recorded for this clonotype. This chain uses TRBV27 with TRBJ2-7; D might be TRBD2 (5 bases). The CDR3 has 13 amino acids. Germline V CDR1 and CDR2: MNHEY, SMNVEV (reference sequence). The V gene lost 3 bases and the J gene lost 3 bases, with 9 bases spanning the gap. CDR3 in amino acids: CASSFGSDYEQYF. The DNA of the CDR3 is TGTGCCAGCAGTTTTGGGAGTGACTACGAGCAGTACTTC.

This clonotype has at least ten counts. The gene calls are TRBV5-1 and TRBJ2-5, with D hard to call. CDR3 size: 13 residues. The germline gives CDR1 SGHRS, CDR2 YFSETQ. V was cut by 7 bases and J by 4 bases, with 14 bases left in between. The CDR3 nucleotides are TGCGCCAGCGCTTGGGATTACGGAGAGACCCAGTACTTC. This sequence encodes CASAWDYGETQYF.

J is TRBJ2-1 and V is TRBV29-1, with TRBD2 matching 12 bases. With 6 bases clipped from V and 0 bases from J, the junction kept 9 bases outside the gene matches. Germline-derived CDR1 and CDR2 are SQVTM and ANQGSEA. This CDR3 comprises 17 residues. The CDR3 protein is CSVDLGLAGSSYNEQFF. The CDR3 nucleotides read TGCAGCGTGGACCTGGGACTAGCGGGTAGCTCCTACAATGAGCAGTTCTTC.

At least ten counts were recorded for this clonotype. The rearrangement uses TRBV5-1 and TRBJ2-5; 11 bases are shared with TRBD2. Germline loops: CDR1 SGHRS, CDR2 YFSETQ. Trimming removed 4 bases from V and 3 bases from J; junction bases left unmatched: 8. The CDR3 totals 16 residues. DNA for the CDR3: TGCGCCAGCAGCCAGGGGGGACTAGCGGACAAAGAGACCCAGTACTTC. It translates to CASSQGGLADKETQYF.

This clonotype was observed many times. The CDR3, as DNA: TGTGCCAGCAGCCAAACATCCTACAGGGGATCCTACAATGAGCAGTTCTTC. This translates into CASSQTSYRGSYNEQFF. The chain recombines TRBV11-2 with TRBJ2-1; 7 bases match TRBD1. The J segment lost 1 base and the V segment lost 5 bases, leaving 11 bases of the junction unmatched. This CDR3 has 17 residues. Per germline, CDR1 SGHAT and CDR2 FQNNGV.

This clonotype was counted at least ten times. V gene TRBV7-2 combines with J gene TRBJ1-5; unclear D gene. Germline V gives CDR1 SGHTA, CDR2 FQGNSA. This CDR3 contains 13 residues. Between the trimmed V and J ends, which lost 4 bases and 3 bases, there was a span of 7 bases. The CDR3 loop is CASSSEVNQPQHF. The DNA of the CDR3 is TGTGCCAGCAGCTCCGAGGTCAATCAGCCCCAGCATTTT.

This clonotype was picked up many times. The chain combines TRBV5-1 with TRBJ1-4, with 9 bases identical to TRBD1. Germline trimming cut 3 bases from V and 10 bases from J; bases unmatched to any gene: 7. The length of the CDR3 is 14 residues. The germline gives CDR1 SGHRS, CDR2 YFSETQ. The chain's CDR3 is CASSSDRGEGKLFF. The DNA for the CDR3 is TGCGCCAGCAGCTCGGACAGGGGCGAGGGAAAACTGTTTTTT.

This clonotype was picked up many times. V and J are TRBV12-3 or TRBV12-4 and TRBJ2-3; D is ambiguous. The CDR3 spans 15 residues. The V gene lost 7 bases and the J gene lost 2 bases, with 16 bases spanning the gap. CDR3 sequence reads: CASNHDGLPTDTQYF. In DNA, the CDR3 is TGTGCCAGCAACCACGACGGGTTACCCACAGATACGCAGTATTTT.

In its sample, this clonotype was seen many times. The gene calls are TRBV5-6 and TRBJ1-6; 7 bases fit TRBD1. The CDR3 runs to 15 residues. Germline V gives CDR1 SGHDT, CDR2 YYEEEE. The V and J ends lost 2 bases and 8 bases, in that order; junction bases with no gene match: 7. The DNA of the CDR3 is TGTGCCAGCAGCTTCAGGGGGTTGGTGGATTCACCCCTCCACTTT. Translation gives CASSFRGLVDSPLHF.

The V call is TRBV6-5, the J call TRBJ2-5, with TRBD2 matching 11 bases. The junction had 8 bases not matched to a gene; V was cut back by 0 bases and J by 5 bases. This CDR3 has 17 amino acids. The germline gives CDR1 MNHEY, CDR2 SVGAGI. CDR3 DNA sequence: TGTGCCAGCAGTTACTCGAGTACTAGCGGGAGAGGTGAGACCCAGTACTTC. Translating gives CASSYSSTSGRGETQYF.

This clonotype was counted many times. The V and J genes are TRBV9 and TRBJ2-1, with D hard to call. The CDR3 extends over 12 amino acids. The V gene lost 3 bases and the J gene lost 7 bases, with 8 bases spanning the gap. Germline V gives CDR1 SGDLS, CDR2 YYNGEE. Written as DNA, the CDR3 is TGTGCCAGCAGCGGCGGTTCGAATGAGCAGTTCTTC. Translated: CASSGGSNEQFF.

This clonotype showed up just a few times. The chain employs TRBV12-3 or TRBV12-4 and TRBJ1-5; D call uncertain. The germline V and J ends were trimmed by 3 bases and 3 bases, with 3 bases remaining between them. The CDR3 runs 12 residues. CDR3 in DNA: TGTGCCAGCAGTTTTCTCAATCAGCCCCAGCATTTT. It yields the protein CASSFLNQPQHF.

The sample holds many counts of this clonotype. V and J are TRBV20-1 and TRBJ1-1, with D uncertain. The germline V gene encodes CDR1 DFQATT and CDR2 SNEGSKA (reference sequence). The CDR3 runs to 11 residues. Trimming stripped 0 bases from V and 4 bases from J, with 3 bases between. The CDR3 DNA follows: TGCAGTGCTAGAGAAGTCACTGAAGCTTTCTTT. Residues: CSAREVTEAFF.

This clonotype was detected many times. The chain is built from TRBV20-1 and TRBJ2-1; D is possibly TRBD2 (5 bases). The germline V gene encodes CDR1 DFQATT and CDR2 SNEGSKA (reference sequence). The CDR3 loop spans 16 amino acids. V was cut by 0 bases and J by 10 bases, with 22 bases left in between. The CDR3 coding sequence is TGCAGTGCTAGAGATCCCAGCCGTAGCCTTAGGGAGGAGCAGTTCTTC. This translates into CSARDPSRSLREEQFF.

Many counts were recorded for this clonotype. This chain links TRBV10-2 with TRBJ1-1; D is undetermined. The CDR3 covers 11 residues. V shed 8 bases and J shed 10 bases, with 14 bases lying between them. Germline V gene lookup returns CDR1 WSHSY and CDR2 SAAADI. The CDR3 coding sequence is TGCGCCAGCGAGGAGGGAGATGGAGCTTTCTTT. Protein sequence: CASEEGDGAFF.

The V and J genes are TRBV24-1 and TRBJ2-7; weak D call: TRBD2 (6 bases). Between the trimmed V and J ends, which lost 9 bases and 0 bases, there was a span of 11 bases. The V gene's germline CDR1 is KGHDR and CDR2 SFDVKD. This CDR3 is 13 amino acids long. The chain's CDR3 is CATSGRSSYEQYF. The CDR3 DNA reads TGTGCCACCTCGGGGAGGAGCTCCTACGAGCAGTACTTC.

At least ten counts were recorded for this clonotype. V is TRBV24-1 and J is TRBJ2-5, with D tentatively TRBD1 (6 bases). Germline assignment: CDR1 KGHDR and CDR2 SFDVKD. V was shortened by 2 bases and J by 0 bases, with 9 bases between the two germline ends. The CDR3 is 15 residues long. The CDR3 is CATSDYRDNQETQYF. Written as DNA, the CDR3 is TGTGCCACCAGTGATTACCGGGACAACCAAGAGACCCAGTACTTC.

This clonotype has at least ten counts. The V and J genes are TRBV7-9 and TRBJ2-1; 13 nucleotides agree with TRBD2. Germline CDR1 and CDR2: SEHNR and FQNEAQ (reference sequence). This CDR3 comprises 16 residues. The V gene end was trimmed by 5 bases and the J gene end by 4 bases; junction bases not matched to a gene: 5. The CDR3 DNA is TGTGCCAGCAGCGCCTGGACTAGCGGGGGATACAATGAGCAGTTCTTC. It specifies CASSAWTSGGYNEQFF. Using reference TRBV7-9 and TRBJ2-1 for the parts outside the CDR3, the full variable domain is DTGVSQNPRHKITKRGQNVTFRCDPISEHNRLYWYRQTLGQGPEFLTYFQNEAQLEKSRLLSDRFSAERPKGSFSTLEIQRTEQGDSAMYLCASSAWTSGGYNEQFFGPGTRLTVL.

This clonotype was counted many times. The CDR3 DNA reads as TGCGCCAGCAGCGCTAGCGGGAGCTCCTACGAGCAGTACTTC. Protein sequence: CASSASGSSYEQYF. The J gene is TRBJ2-7, the V gene TRBV4-1; 10 nucleotides align to TRBD2. This CDR3 contains 14 residues. Germline CDR1 MGHRA, CDR2 YSYEKL. Losses at the gene ends were 5 bases for V and 0 bases for J; bases not matched to a gene: 1.

This chain connects TRBV7-2 to TRBJ1-5; D is undetermined. Germline loops: CDR1 SGHTA, CDR2 FQGNSA. The CDR3 contains 15 residues. The V end lost 2 bases, the J end lost 4 bases, and 12 bases lay between the germline ends. CDR3 in amino acids: CASSLWSGTNQPQHF. The CDR3 region has the DNA TGTGCCAGCAGCTTATGGTCGGGTACTAATCAGCCCCAGCATTTT.

In this sample, this clonotype turned up a few times. This rearrangement joins TRBV3-1 to TRBJ2-7, with D possibly matching TRBD2 (6 bases). The CDR3 length is 14 residues. CDR1 and CDR2 from the germline V gene are LGHDT and YNNKEL (reference sequence). Trimming pared 0 bases from V and 3 bases from J, leaving 9 bases between. CDR3 in amino acids: CASSQEDGGYEQYF. CDR3 coding DNA: TGTGCCAGCAGCCAAGAGGACGGGGGCTACGAGCAGTACTTC.

This chain uses TRBV7-8 with TRBJ2-2; the D gene is possibly TRBD2 (6 bases). V lost 6 bases to trimming and J lost 0 bases, with 14 bases between them. The germline CDR1 and CDR2 sequences are SGHVS and FQNEAQ. This CDR3 has 16 amino acids. This CDR3 is CASREGWAANTGELFF. DNA for the CDR3: TGTGCCAGCAGGGAGGGGTGGGCGGCGAACACCGGGGAGCTGTTTTTT.

This clonotype showed up many times. This chain uses TRBV20-1 with TRBJ2-7, with D uncertain. This CDR3 contains 13 residues. CDR1 is DFQATT and CDR2 is SNEGSKA in the germline V gene (reference sequence). Deletions cut 2 bases from V and 6 bases from J, with 14 bases between. The CDR3 spells CSARFGPRSEQYF. The CDR3 nucleotides are TGCAGTGCTAGATTCGGGCCTCGATCCGAGCAGTACTTC.

This clonotype was counted at least ten times. The chain has TRBV7-9 and TRBJ1-2; 7 bases agree with TRBD1. CDR1 SEHNR and CDR2 FQNEAQ come from the germline V gene (reference sequence). The CDR3 extends over 12 amino acids. The V segment lost 8 bases and the J segment 4 bases; nucleotides outside the gene matches: 4. CDR3 in DNA: TGTGCCAGCCGACAGGGAGTCTATGGCTACACCTTC. It is translated as CASRQGVYGYTF.

This clonotype was detected ten times or more. This sequence joins TRBV7-9 and TRBJ2-2; 10 bases match TRBD1. CDR1 is SEHNR and CDR2 is FQNEAQ in the germline V gene (reference sequence). The junction had 6 bases not matched to a gene; V was cut back by 5 bases and J by 6 bases. The CDR3 contains 15 residues. CDR3 in amino acids: CASSAGTGVAGELFF. Here the CDR3 DNA reads TGTGCCAGCAGCGCCGGGACAGGGGTAGCCGGGGAGCTGTTTTTT.